The 24 T cell receptor beta chains below were found in one sample sequenced in a study of shared clonotypes between healthy human individuals. Only in-frame clones appear in the TCRdb table, and some are missing; sequencing was by immunoSEQ multiplex PCR. The sample lists millions of clones, roughly 93% occurring once. What was sequenced was naive CD4+ T cells from PBMCs. Subset reported: CD45RA+ positively selected. These TCRs come from a man aged 18 to 35 in good health. Some clones in this sample may be carry-over from other donors' samples.

The V call is TRBV5-1, the J call TRBJ1-5; the D is unclear. The germline V gene has CDR1 SGHRS and CDR2 YFSETQ. This CDR3 comprises 15 residues. Trimming removed 0 bases at V and 5 bases at J, with 12 bases between. As DNA, the CDR3 is TGCGCCAGCAGCTTGGTTTCTGGGGTTGATCAGCCCCAGCATTTT. This translates into CASSLVSGVDQPQHF.

There are a few counts of this clone. The chain couples TRBV19 to TRBJ1-1; D gene uncertain. Germline V gives CDR1 LNHDA, CDR2 SQIVND (reference sequence). The CDR3 length is 13 residues. V lost 0 bases, J lost 4 bases, and 6 bases lay in between. Here the CDR3 DNA reads TGTGCCAGTAGTATAGAGCAGCTCACTGAAGCTTTCTTT. Its protein product is CASSIEQLTEAFF.

The chain employs TRBV10-3 and TRBJ2-3; 8 bases are a match to TRBD1. V trimming: 4 bases; J trimming: 2 bases; junction bases outside the gene matches: 5. CDR3 size: 15 residues. The V gene's germline CDR1 is ENHRY and CDR2 SYGVKD. DNA for the CDR3: TGTGCCATCAGTGGGAACAGGGGGGTCACAGATACGCAGTATTTT. Residues: CAISGNRGVTDTQYF.

The J gene is TRBJ2-1, the V gene TRBV5-1; TRBD2 aligns across 12 bases. The V segment lost 2 bases and the J segment 6 bases; nucleotides outside the gene matches: 6. Germline CDR1 is SGHRS and CDR2 is YFSETQ. This CDR3 spans 16 amino acids. CDR3 bases: TGCGCCAGCAGCTTTGAGCTAGCGGGAGGGTCCAATGAGCAGTTCTTC. Protein sequence: CASSFELAGGSNEQFF. Variable domain in full (rest from reference TRBV5-1 and TRBJ2-1): KAGVTQTPRYLIKTRGQQVTLSCSPISGHRSVSWYQQTPGQGLQFLFEYFSETQRNKGNFPGRFSGRQFSNSRSEMNVSTLELGDSALYLCASSFELAGGSNEQFFGPGTRLTVL.

This chain connects TRBV5-5 to TRBJ2-2; 7 nucleotides match TRBD2. Germline V gives CDR1 SGHKS, CDR2 YYEKEE (reference sequence). Trimming cost V 0 bases and J 0 bases; bases outside gene matches: 5. The CDR3 covers 17 residues. Here the CDR3 DNA reads TGTGCCAGCAGCTTGGTGCCTAGCGGAGCGAACACCGGGGAGCTGTTTTTT. Amino acid sequence: CASSLVPSGANTGELFF. The variable domain in full, completed from reference TRBV5-5 and TRBJ2-2, reads DAGVTQSPTHLIKTRGQQVTLRCSPISGHKSVSWYQQVLGQGPQFIFQYYEKEERGRGNFPDRFSARQFPNYSSELNVNALLLGDSALYLCASSLVPSGANTGELFFGEGSRLTVL.

This clone was observed once. Additional DNA sequences in this sample encode the identical CDR3. J is TRBJ2-7 and V is TRBV28; unclear D gene. The CDR3 consists of 12 residues. V was clipped by 1 base and J by 6 bases, with 7 bases between them. Germline values: CDR1 MDHEN, CDR2 SYDVKM. This chain's CDR3 is CASSLLGGEQYF. In DNA form, the CDR3 reads TGTGCCAGCAGTTTATTAGGCGGCGAGCAGTACTTC.

The chain recombines TRBV6-1 with TRBJ1-5; 11 bases match TRBD1. Germline V gives CDR1 MNHNS, CDR2 SASEGT. V gave up 4 bases and J gave up 4 bases; unmatched junction bases: 3. The CDR3 is made up of 15 amino acids. The CDR3 DNA follows: TGTGCCAGCAGTGGTGGGACAGGGGGAAATCAGCCCCAGCATTTT. This codes for CASSGGTGGNQPQHF.

This sequence joins TRBV13 and TRBJ1-2; 8 bases map to TRBD1. The V gene's germline CDR1 is PRHDT and CDR2 FYEKMQ (reference sequence). The CDR3 runs 13 residues. V shed 6 bases, J shed 8 bases, and the junction held 8 bases outside the gene matches. The CDR3 coding sequence is TGTGCCAGCAGTAGGACAGGGAGTTCGGGCTACACCTTC. Amino acids: CASSRTGSSGYTF.

The chain has TRBV18 and TRBJ2-3, with TRBD2 as a possible D gene (6 bases). There are 13 residues in the CDR3. Trimming pared 4 bases from V and 3 bases from J, leaving 8 bases between. Germline assignment: CDR1 KGHSH and CDR2 LQKENI. The CDR3 DNA sequence: TGTGCCAGCTCACGGAGGGATACAGATACGCAGTATTTT. Residues: CASSRRDTDTQYF. The full variable domain, completed using reference TRBV18 and TRBJ2-3, is NAGVMQNPRHLVRRRGQEARLRCSPMKGHSHVYWYRQLPEEGLKFMVYLQKENIIDESGMPKERFSAEFPKEGPSILRIQQVVRGDSAAYFCASSRRDTDTQYFGPGTRLTVL.

CDR3 sequence reads: CASSGQSSSNTIYF. In nucleotides, the CDR3 is TGTGCCAGCAGCGGACAATCTTCATCCAACACCATATATTTT. The chain carries TRBV9 and TRBJ1-3, with D unclear. V lost 3 bases to trimming and J lost 7 bases, with 14 bases between them. This CDR3 comprises 14 residues. The V gene's germline CDR1 is SGDLS and CDR2 YYNGEE. Supplemented by reference TRBV9 and TRBJ1-3, the full variable domain reads DSGVTQTPKHLITATGQRVTLRCSPRSGDLSVYWYQQSLDQGLQFLIQYYNGEERAKGNILERFSAQQFPDLHSELNLSSLELGDSALYFCASSGQSSSNTIYFGEGSWLTVV.

The CDR3 loop is CASSFADEQFF. The CDR3, as DNA: TGTGCCAGCAGTTTTGCCGATGAGCAGTTCTTC. This chain uses TRBV28 with TRBJ2-1; D not certain. Germline V CDR1 and CDR2: MDHEN, SYDVKM. This CDR3 is built from 11 residues. Between the trimmed V and J ends, which lost 3 bases and 8 bases, there was a span of 5 bases. The full variable domain, completed using reference TRBV28 and TRBJ2-1, is DVKVTQSSRYLVKRTGEKVFLECVQDMDHENMFWYRQDPGLGLRLIYFSYDVKMKEKGDIPEGYSVSREKKERFSLILESASTNQTSMYLCASSFADEQFFGPGTRLTVL.

This clone has just one count. This rearrangement joins TRBV28 to TRBJ1-3; tentatively, D is TRBD1 (5 bases). This CDR3 region has 14 residues. CDR1 is MDHEN and CDR2 is SYDVKM in the germline V gene. Trimming pared 11 bases from V and 0 bases from J, leaving 14 bases between. The CDR3: CAHRGGPSGNTIYF. The CDR3 bases are TGTGCCCACCGGGGGGGTCCCTCTGGAAACACCATATATTTT.

The rearrangement uses TRBV5-1 and TRBJ2-1; D uncertain. The germline CDR1 and CDR2 sequences are SGHRS and YFSETQ. The CDR3 totals 14 residues. Trimming took 0 bases from V and 9 from J, leaving 13 bases between them. The CDR3 here is CASSLDRREIEQFF. The CDR3 DNA reads as TGCGCCAGCAGCTTGGATCGTAGGGAAATTGAGCAGTTCTTC.

This rearrangement joins TRBV18 to TRBJ1-5; D is possibly TRBD1 (5 bases). The V gene's germline CDR1 is KGHSH and CDR2 LQKENI. Trimming removed 0 bases at V and 6 bases at J, with 21 bases between. This CDR3 is built from 18 residues. The CDR3 region is CASSPPGTVAYGAQPQHF. CDR3 sequence (DNA): TGTGCCAGCTCACCACCCGGGACGGTGGCGTATGGGGCTCAGCCCCAGCATTTT.

The genes are TRBV9 and TRBJ2-5; D call uncertain. Per germline, CDR1 SGDLS and CDR2 YYNGEE. Between the trimmed V and J ends, which lost 0 bases and 5 bases, there was a span of 17 bases. The CDR3 totals 16 residues. CDR3 nucleotide sequence: TGTGCCAGCAGCGTAGGCGGTAGATTTCCGTCTGAGACCCAGTACTTC. Translation gives CASSVGGRFPSETQYF. Drawing the rest from reference TRBV9 and TRBJ2-5, the complete variable domain is DSGVTQTPKHLITATGQRVTLRCSPRSGDLSVYWYQQSLDQGLQFLIQYYNGEERAKGNILERFSAQQFPDLHSELNLSSLELGDSALYFCASSVGGRFPSETQYFGPGTRLLVL.

The chain couples TRBV28 to TRBJ2-1; D uncertain. V lost 5 bases and J 5 bases, leaving 7 bases between the germline ends. The CDR3 is 12 residues long. Germline V lookup: CDR1 MDHEN, CDR2 SYDVKM. CDR3 nucleotide sequence: TGTGCCAGCAGTAGGGTAAACAATGAGCAGTTCTTC. As protein: CASSRVNNEQFF.

This clone was recorded once. This chain joins TRBV30 and TRBJ2-3, with D possibly TRBD2 on 6 matching bases. Trimming removed 2 bases at V and 4 bases at J, with 13 bases between. CDR1 is GTSNPN and CDR2 is SVGIG in the germline V gene (reference sequence). The CDR3 is 14 amino acids. CDR3 amino acids: CAWSMGGASDTQYF. The CDR3 DNA reads as TGTGCCTGGAGTATGGGGGGAGCTTCAGATACGCAGTATTTT. Variable domain in full (rest from reference TRBV30 and TRBJ2-3): SQTIHQWPATLVQPVGSPLSLECTVEGTSNPNLYWYRQAAGRGLQLLFYSVGIGQISSEVPQNLSASRPQDRQFILSSKKLLLSDSGFYLCAWSMGGASDTQYFGPGTRLTVL.

The chain employs TRBV6-6 and TRBJ2-7, with 10 positions matching TRBD2. From germline, CDR1 is MNHNY and CDR2 SVGAGI (reference sequence). The V and J ends lost 6 bases and 2 bases, in that order; junction bases with no gene match: 10. The CDR3 spans 16 residues. The CDR3 coding sequence is TGTGCCAGCAGCTCTTACCCGGGACTAGCGCCCTACGAGCAGTACTTC. Its translation: CASSSYPGLAPYEQYF.

This clone showed up just once. J is TRBJ1-4 and V is TRBV18; D gene uncertain. With 4 bases removed from V and 8 bases from J, the gap between germline ends came to 20 bases. CDR1 KGHSH and CDR2 LQKENI come from the germline V gene. This CDR3 is built from 16 residues. This CDR3 is CASSQTLTKSGEKLFF. The CDR3 DNA reads as TGTGCCAGCTCACAAACCCTGACCAAAAGCGGGGAAAAACTGTTTTTT.

The chain has TRBV19 and TRBJ2-7; 13 nucleotides agree with TRBD2. V shed 6 bases, J shed 9 bases, and the junction held 5 bases outside the gene matches. Looked up from germline, CDR1 is LNHDA and CDR2 is SQIVND (reference sequence). The CDR3 runs to 13 residues. The CDR3 coding sequence is TGTGCCAGTAGGGGACTAGCGGGATCTCGGCAGTACTTC. This translates into CASRGLAGSRQYF.

The V gene is TRBV28, the J gene TRBJ1-2; TRBD1 matches at 8 bases. CDR1 MDHEN and CDR2 SYDVKM come from the germline V gene. With 5 bases clipped from V and 4 bases from J, the junction kept 12 bases outside the gene matches. This CDR3 is 16 amino acids long. CDR3 in amino acids: CASSLLRGDRIYGYTF. CDR3 DNA: TGTGCCAGCAGTCTCCTCCGGGGGGACAGGATCTATGGCTACACCTTC.

This clone was observed once. V and J are TRBV7-3 and TRBJ2-1; TRBD2 aligns across 7 bases. V shed 5 bases and J 10 bases; nucleotides not matched to a gene: 14. The CDR3 loop spans 15 amino acids. The germline CDR1 and CDR2 sequences are SGHTA and FQGTGA. The CDR3 region is CASSPYPTSEEEQFF. In DNA form, the CDR3 reads TGTGCCAGCAGCCCGTACCCTACTAGCGAGGAGGAGCAGTTCTTC.

Worth noting for this clone: Other nucleotide sequences from this sample produce the same CDR3. CDR3 region: CASSLGLATDTQYF. CDR3 nucleotide sequence: TGTGCCAGCAGCTTAGGGCTAGCAACAGATACGCAGTATTTT. The chain employs TRBV7-9 and TRBJ2-3, with D possibly matching TRBD2 (5 bases). Trimming left V 1 base short and J 3 bases short, with 8 bases between. The CDR3 extends over 14 amino acids. Germline CDR1 SEHNR, CDR2 FQNEAQ (reference sequence). The variable domain in full, with the rest retrieved from reference TRBV7-9 and TRBJ2-3, is DTGVSQNPRHKITKRGQNVTFRCDPISEHNRLYWYRQTLGQGPEFLTYFQNEAQLEKSRLLSDRFSAERPKGSFSTLEIQRTEQGDSAMYLCASSLGLATDTQYFGPGTRLTVL.

This clone has just one count. This chain connects TRBV4-1 to TRBJ2-5, with unresolved D. CDR3 length equals 16 residues. Germline-derived CDR1 and CDR2 are MGHRA and YSYEKL. Trimming removed 0 bases from V and 6 bases from J, with 17 bases in between. CDR3 nucleotides: TGCGCCAGCAGCCAAGAGTTTTCTAGGTCATATCAGACCCAGTACTTC. This translates into CASSQEFSRSYQTQYF.